The present T cell receptor beta chain was sequenced within a study of shared clonotypes between healthy human individuals. TCRdb's copy holds only in-frame clones and misses some; the assay was immunoSEQ multiplex PCR. The sample records approximately 2.4 million clones, more than 90% being singletons. This TCR derives from a man in his late teens or twenties in good health. Sequencing was done on a sample of naive CD4+ T cells sorted from blood. Subset denoted: CD45RA+ positively selected.

CDR3 in amino acids: CAWSPSGAEAFF. CDR3 DNA sequence: TGTGCCTGGAGTCCCTCCGGGGCCGAAGCTTTCTTT. The chain links TRBV30 to TRBJ1-1, with D tentatively TRBD1 (5 bases). This CDR3 region has 12 residues. Trimming shortened V by 2 bases and J by 8 bases, and 12 bases separated the two germline ends. Germline CDR1 is GTSNPN and CDR2 is SVGIG (reference sequence).